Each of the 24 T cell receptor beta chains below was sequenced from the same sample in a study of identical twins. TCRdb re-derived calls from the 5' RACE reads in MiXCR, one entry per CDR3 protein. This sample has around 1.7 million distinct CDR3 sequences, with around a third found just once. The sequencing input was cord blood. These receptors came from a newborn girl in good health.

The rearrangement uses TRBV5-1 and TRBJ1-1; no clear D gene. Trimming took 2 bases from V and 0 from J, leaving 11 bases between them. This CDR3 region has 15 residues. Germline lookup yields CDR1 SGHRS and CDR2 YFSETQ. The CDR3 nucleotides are TGCGCCAGCAGCTTTTCGGGTTTCATGAACACTGAAGCTTTCTTT. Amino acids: CASSFSGFMNTEAFF.

DNA for the CDR3: TGTGCCACCGCTACTCTCCCAGGCTCGGAGTACAGGTACAATGAGCAGTTCTTC. The encoded protein is CATATLPGSEYRYNEQFF. The gene calls are TRBV24-1 and TRBJ2-1; TRBD1 might be the D (5 bases). Germline V gene lookup returns CDR1 KGHDR and CDR2 SFDVKD. The germline V and J ends were trimmed by 9 bases and 4 bases, with 27 bases remaining between them. This CDR3 has 18 residues.

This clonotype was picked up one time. CDR3 sequence: CASSEALARETQYF. CDR3 nucleotides: TGTGCCAGCAGCGAAGCACTAGCGCGGGAGACCCAGTACTTC. The V and J genes are TRBV3-1 and TRBJ2-4, with TRBD2 matching 7 bases. The J call is uncertain, as TRBJ2-5 better fits the DNA end. The CDR3 sequence is 14 residues long. CDR1 and CDR2 (germline): LGHDT, YNNKEL (reference sequence).

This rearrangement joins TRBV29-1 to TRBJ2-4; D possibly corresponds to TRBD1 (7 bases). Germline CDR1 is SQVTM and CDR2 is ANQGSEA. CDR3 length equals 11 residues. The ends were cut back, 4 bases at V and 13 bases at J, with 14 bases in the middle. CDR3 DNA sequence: TGCAGCGTTGGGGGGGACAGCCTACAGTACTTC. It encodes CSVGGDSLQYF.

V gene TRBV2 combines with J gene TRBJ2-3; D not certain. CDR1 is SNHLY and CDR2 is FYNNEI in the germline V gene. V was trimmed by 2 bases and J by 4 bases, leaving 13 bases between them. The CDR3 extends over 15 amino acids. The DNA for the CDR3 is TGTGCCAGCAGTGAATCGGCCTCGGGCCCAGATACGCAGTATTTT. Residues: CASSESASGPDTQYF.

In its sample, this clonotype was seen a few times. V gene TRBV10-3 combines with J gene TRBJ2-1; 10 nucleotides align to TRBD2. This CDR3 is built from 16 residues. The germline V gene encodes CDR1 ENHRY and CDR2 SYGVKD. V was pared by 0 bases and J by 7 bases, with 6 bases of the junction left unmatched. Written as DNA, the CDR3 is TGTGCCATCAGTGAGTCGATACTAGCGGGAATAAATGAGCAGTTCTTC. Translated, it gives CAISESILAGINEQFF.

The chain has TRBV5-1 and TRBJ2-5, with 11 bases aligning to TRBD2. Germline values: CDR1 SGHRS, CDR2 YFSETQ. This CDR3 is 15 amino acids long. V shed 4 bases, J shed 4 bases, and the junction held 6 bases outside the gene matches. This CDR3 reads CASSRIAGGPETQYF. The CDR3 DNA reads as TGCGCCAGCAGCCGTATAGCGGGGGGGCCAGAGACCCAGTACTTC.

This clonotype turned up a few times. Here the CDR3 DNA reads TGCGCCAGCAGCTTTGAGGAAGAGACCCAGTACTTC. Amino acids: CASSFEEETQYF. V is TRBV5-1 and J is TRBJ2-5, with unresolved D. The CDR3 has 12 amino acids. The germline V gene has CDR1 SGHRS and CDR2 YFSETQ. Trimming shortened V by 2 bases and J by 3 bases, and 5 bases separated the two germline ends.

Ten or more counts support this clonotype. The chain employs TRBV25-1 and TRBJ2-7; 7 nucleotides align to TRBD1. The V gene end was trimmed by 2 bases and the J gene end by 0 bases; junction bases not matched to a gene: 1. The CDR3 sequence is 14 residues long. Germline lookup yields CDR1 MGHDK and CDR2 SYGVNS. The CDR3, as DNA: TGTGCCAGCAGTGAAGGGGACAGCTCCTACGAGCAGTACTTC. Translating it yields CASSEGDSSYEQYF.

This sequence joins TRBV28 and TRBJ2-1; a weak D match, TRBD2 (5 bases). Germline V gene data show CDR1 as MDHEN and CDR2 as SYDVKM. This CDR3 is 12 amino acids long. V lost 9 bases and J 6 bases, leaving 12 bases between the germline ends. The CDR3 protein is CASKTRGNEQFF. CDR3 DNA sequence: TGTGCCAGTAAAACTAGAGGCAATGAGCAGTTCTTC.

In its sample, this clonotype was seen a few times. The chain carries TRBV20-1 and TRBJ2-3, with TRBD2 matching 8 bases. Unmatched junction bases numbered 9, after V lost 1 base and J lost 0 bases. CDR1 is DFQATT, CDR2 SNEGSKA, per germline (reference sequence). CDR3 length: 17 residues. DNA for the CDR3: TGCAGTGCTAGAGCCATGCGGGGGGCCTCTAGCACAGATACGCAGTATTTT. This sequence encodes CSARAMRGASSTDTQYF.

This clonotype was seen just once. In nucleotides, the CDR3 is TGTGCCAGCAGCCAAGTAACAGGGAGCACCGGGGAGCTGTTTTTT. Amino acid sequence: CASSQVTGSTGELFF. V and J are TRBV3-1 and TRBJ2-2, with D possibly TRBD1 on 6 matching bases. Trimming cost V 1 base and J 4 bases, with 10 bases left between them. The germline CDR1 and CDR2 sequences are LGHDT and YNNKEL (reference sequence). This CDR3 contains 15 residues. The variable domain in full, with the rest retrieved from reference TRBV3-1 and TRBJ2-2, is DTAVSQTPKYLVTQMGNDKSIKCEQNLGHDTMYWYKQDSKKFLKIMFSYNNKELIINETVPNRFSPKSPDKAHLNLHINSLELGDSAVYFCASSQVTGSTGELFFGEGSRLTVL.

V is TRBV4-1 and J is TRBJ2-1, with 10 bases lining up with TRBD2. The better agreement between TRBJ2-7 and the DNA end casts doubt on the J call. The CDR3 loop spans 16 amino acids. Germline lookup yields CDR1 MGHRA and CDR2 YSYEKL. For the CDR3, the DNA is TGCGCCAGCCGTCAACTAGCGGGAATAACCTACAATGAGCAGTACTTC. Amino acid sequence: CASRQLAGITYNEQYF.

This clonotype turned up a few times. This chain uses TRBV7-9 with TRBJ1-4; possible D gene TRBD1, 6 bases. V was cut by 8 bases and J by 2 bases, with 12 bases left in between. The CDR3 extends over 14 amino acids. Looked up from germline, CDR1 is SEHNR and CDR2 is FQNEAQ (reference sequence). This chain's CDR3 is CASAQGRTNEKLFF. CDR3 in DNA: TGTGCCAGCGCCCAGGGGAGGACTAATGAAAAACTGTTTTTT.

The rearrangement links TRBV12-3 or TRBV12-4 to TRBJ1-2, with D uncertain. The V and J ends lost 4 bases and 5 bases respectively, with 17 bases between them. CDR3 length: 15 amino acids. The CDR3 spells CASSSAWAEKYGYTF. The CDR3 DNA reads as TGTGCCAGCAGTTCCGCCTGGGCAGAAAAGTATGGCTACACCTTC.

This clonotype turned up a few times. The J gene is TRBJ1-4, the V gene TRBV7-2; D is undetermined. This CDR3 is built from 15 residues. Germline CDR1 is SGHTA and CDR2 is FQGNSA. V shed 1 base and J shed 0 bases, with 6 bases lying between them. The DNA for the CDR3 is TGTGCCAGCAGCTTAGAGAGGGCAACTAATGAAAAACTGTTTTTT. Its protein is CASSLERATNEKLFF.

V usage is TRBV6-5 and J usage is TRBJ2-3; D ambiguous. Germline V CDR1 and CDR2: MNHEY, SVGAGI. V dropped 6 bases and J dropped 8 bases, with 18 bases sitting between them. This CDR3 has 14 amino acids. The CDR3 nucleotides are TGTGCCAGCAGCAACACCCGGACCGGGCTTACGCAGTATTTT. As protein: CASSNTRTGLTQYF.

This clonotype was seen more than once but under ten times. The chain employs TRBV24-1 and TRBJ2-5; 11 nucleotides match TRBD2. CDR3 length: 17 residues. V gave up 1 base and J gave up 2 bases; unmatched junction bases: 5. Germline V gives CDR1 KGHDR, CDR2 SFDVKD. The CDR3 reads CATSDLTGTSGQETQYF. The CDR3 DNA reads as TGTGCCACCAGTGATTTAACCGGGACTAGCGGACAAGAGACCCAGTACTTC.

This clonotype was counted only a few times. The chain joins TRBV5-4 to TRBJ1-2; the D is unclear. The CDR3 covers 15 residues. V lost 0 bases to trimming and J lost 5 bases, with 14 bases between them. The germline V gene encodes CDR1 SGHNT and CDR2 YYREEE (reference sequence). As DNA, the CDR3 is TGTGCCAGCAGCTTGGCCTCGCGGGGAGGTTATGGCTACACCTTC. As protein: CASSLASRGGYGYTF.

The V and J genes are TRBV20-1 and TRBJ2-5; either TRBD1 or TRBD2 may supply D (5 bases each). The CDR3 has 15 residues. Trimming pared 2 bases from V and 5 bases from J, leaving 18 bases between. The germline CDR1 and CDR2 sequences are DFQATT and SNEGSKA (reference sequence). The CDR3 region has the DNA TGCAGTGCTAGACCCGGGACCGTGATATTTGAGACCCAGTACTTC. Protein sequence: CSARPGTVIFETQYF.

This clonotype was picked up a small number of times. This CDR3 is CAWRWGGRIYNEQFF. The CDR3 coding sequence is TGTGCCTGGAGATGGGGGGGCCGGATTTACAATGAGCAGTTCTTC. The chain couples TRBV30 to TRBJ2-1, with D maybe TRBD2 (7 bases). The germline gives CDR1 GTSNPN, CDR2 SVGIG (reference sequence). CDR3 length equals 15 residues. The V end lost 3 bases, the J end lost 4 bases, and 16 bases lay between the germline ends.

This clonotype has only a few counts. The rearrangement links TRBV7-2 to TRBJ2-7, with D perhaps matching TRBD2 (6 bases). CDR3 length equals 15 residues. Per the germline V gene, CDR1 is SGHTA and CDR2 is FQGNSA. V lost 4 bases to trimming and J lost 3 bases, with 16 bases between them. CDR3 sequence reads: CASSSQASGYYEQYF. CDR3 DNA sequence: TGTGCCAGCAGCTCTCAGGCGAGCGGGTACTACGAGCAGTACTTC.

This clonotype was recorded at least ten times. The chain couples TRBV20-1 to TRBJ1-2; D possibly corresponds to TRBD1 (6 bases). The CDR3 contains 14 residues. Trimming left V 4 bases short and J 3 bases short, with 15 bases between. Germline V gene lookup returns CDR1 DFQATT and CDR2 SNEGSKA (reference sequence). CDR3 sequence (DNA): TGCAGTGCTAAGGGCTCAGACAGGCACTATGGCTACACCTTC. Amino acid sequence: CSAKGSDRHYGYTF.

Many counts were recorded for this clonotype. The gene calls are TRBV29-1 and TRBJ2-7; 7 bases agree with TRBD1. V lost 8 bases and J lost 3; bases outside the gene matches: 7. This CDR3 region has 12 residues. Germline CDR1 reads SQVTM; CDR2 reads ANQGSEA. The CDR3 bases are TGCAGCAGGAACAGGGGATTCTACGAGCAGTACTTC. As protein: CSRNRGFYEQYF.